This passage covers 7 T cell receptor beta chains from one sample sequenced in a study of response to subunit inactivated influenza vaccine. MiXCR was run by TCRdb on the RT-PCR reads, yielding one entry per CDR3 protein. Here the sample spans around 200,000 distinct CDR3 sequences, over 13% being singletons. Sequenced here: CD8+ T cells sorted from PBMCs, sampled more than 4 days after vaccination. The receptor set was obtained from a man aged 50-60 years who received an inactivated influenza vaccine.

V and J are TRBV28 and TRBJ2-5, with 11 positions matching TRBD2. V dropped 4 bases and J dropped 2; count of bases not matched to a gene: 9. The CDR3 sequence is 17 residues long. Germline V gene sequence: CDR1 MDHEN, CDR2 SYDVKM. DNA of the CDR3: TGTGCCAGCAGTTCTCAGAATCTAGCGGGAGGACAAGAGACCCAGTACTTC. This codes for CASSSQNLAGGQETQYF. The full variable domain, in which reference TRBV28 and TRBJ2-5 provide the parts outside the CDR3, is DVKVTQSSRYLVKRTGEKVFLECVQDMDHENMFWYRQDPGLGLRLIYFSYDVKMKEKGDIPEGYSVSREKKERFSLILESASTNQTSMYLCASSSQNLAGGQETQYFGPGTRLLVL.

The chain combines TRBV4-1 with TRBJ1-1, with D perhaps TRBD1 (6 bases). V was pared by 1 base and J by 3 bases, with 9 bases between. This CDR3 comprises 14 residues. Germline CDR1 and CDR2: MGHRA and YSYEKL. The chain's CDR3 is CASSQGRGDTEAFF. The CDR3, as DNA: TGCGCCAGCAGCCAAGGGAGGGGGGACACTGAAGCTTTCTTT.

This clonotype came up once. The rearrangement links TRBV3-1 to TRBJ2-2; 9 nucleotides match TRBD1. The CDR3 totals 15 residues. V was pared by 11 bases and J by 9 bases, with 16 bases of the junction left unmatched. The germline V gene has CDR1 LGHDT and CDR2 YNNKEL (reference sequence). CDR3 DNA sequence: TGTGCCTCCACCCCGTGGACAGGGGAGGCCAGGGAGCTGTTTTTT. Encoded protein: CASTPWTGEARELFF.

The chain links TRBV11-2 to TRBJ2-3; D gene uncertain. Trimming removed 1 base from V and 2 bases from J, with 10 bases in between. This CDR3 spans 15 amino acids. Germline V gene lookup returns CDR1 SGHAT and CDR2 FQNNGV. CDR3 nucleotides: TGTGCCAGCAGCTTAGTTGGCAGTAACACAGATACGCAGTATTTT. Translating it yields CASSLVGSNTDTQYF.

This clonotype showed up just a few times. The chain has TRBV7-9 and TRBJ2-1; D is unresolved. Trimming cost V 5 bases and J 8 bases, with 10 bases left between them. This CDR3 contains 12 residues. The germline gives CDR1 SEHNR, CDR2 FQNEAQ (reference sequence). The CDR3 DNA reads as TGTGCCAGCAGCCTACGTCACGATGAGCAGTTCTTC. It specifies CASSLRHDEQFF. Drawing the rest from reference TRBV7-9 and TRBJ2-1, the complete variable domain is DTGVSQNPRHKITKRGQNVTFRCDPISEHNRLYWYRQTLGQGPEFLTYFQNEAQLEKSRLLSDRFSAERPKGSFSTLEIQRTEQGDSAMYLCASSLRHDEQFFGPGTRLTVL.

This clonotype was seen a handful of times. The rearrangement joins TRBV27 to TRBJ2-1; TRBD1 or TRBD2 may be the D gene (5 bases each). Germline V CDR1 and CDR2: MNHEY, SMNVEV (reference sequence). The CDR3 loop spans 16 amino acids. V lost 5 bases, J lost 3 bases, and 17 bases lay in between. The CDR3 bases are TGTGCCAGCAGTCCCCCTGGGGGAGCCTACTACAATGAGCAGTTCTTC. Amino acid sequence: CASSPPGGAYYNEQFF.

The chain joins TRBV3-1 to TRBJ2-1; TRBD2 is a possible D gene (7 bases). The germline gives CDR1 LGHDT, CDR2 YNNKEL (reference sequence). CDR3 length: 16 residues. V was shortened by 4 bases and J by 5 bases, with 18 bases between the two germline ends. Written as DNA, the CDR3 is TGTGCCAGCAGCCGTCGGGCGGGGGCGGCAGACAATGAGCAGTTCTTC. Its translation is CASSRRAGAADNEQFF.